This T cell receptor beta chain came from a study of cytomegalovirus exposure and HLA in healthy donors. Primers for the PCR totalled 60 Vbeta and 13 Jbeta. Assay: immunoSEQ multiplex PCR; the TCRdb copy retains only in-frame clones and omits some. This sample yields 150,000 to 250,000 clones, of which roughly four fifths are seen a single time; under 7.5% belongs to the top ten. The CDR3 runs 12 residues. Germline CDR1 and CDR2: SQVTM and ANQGSEA. V lost 4 bases to trimming and J lost 5 bases, with 11 bases between them. Note on this clone: This CDR3 is also generated by other DNA sequences in the sample.

Input material: PBMCs. The chain combines TRBV29-1 with TRBJ2-5, with D perhaps TRBD2 (6 bases). This receptor was taken from a woman between 50 and 59 years old in good health and CMV-seropositive. In DNA form, the CDR3 reads TGCAGCGTTGCGACGGGAGTGGAGACCCAGTACTTC. This codes for CSVATGVETQYF. Using reference TRBV29-1 and TRBJ2-5 for the parts outside the CDR3, the full variable domain is SAVISQKPSRDICQRGTSLTIQCQVDSQVTMMFWYRQQPGQSLTLIATANQGSEATYESGFVIDKFPISRPNLTFSTLTVSNMSPEDSSIYLCSVATGVETQYFGPGTRLLVL.